These T cell receptor beta chains were read from a single sample in a study of blood T cell repertoires in COVID-19. TCRdb's table, derived via immunoSEQ multiplex PCR, lists solely in-frame clones and lacks some. The sample has roughly 120,000 clones; about nine tenths are singletons. Sequenced input: peripheral blood. The receptor set was obtained from a woman aged 50 to 60 with acute or convalescent COVID-19. The CDR3 runs from the conserved cysteine through the conserved F or W. The order of the fields is D gene, V gene, CDR3 length, J gene, clone size, CDR3 protein, CDR3 DNA. The D gene is left open where the match is weak. The listing skips clone size in some rows; elsewhere it reads once, few, many or a size class.

D gene: NA; V gene: TRBV9; CDR3 length: 14; J gene: TRBJ2-1; clone size: once; CDR3 protein: CASSVGGVYNEQFF; CDR3 DNA: TGTGCCAGCAGCGTAGGGGGGGTTTACAATGAGCAGTTCTTC
D gene: NA; V gene: TRBV4-3; CDR3 length: 14; J gene: TRBJ1-5; clone size: NA; CDR3 protein: CASSQDRGNQPQHF; CDR3 DNA: TGCGCCAGCAGCCAAGACAGGGGAAATCAGCCCCAGCATTTT
D gene: TRBD2; V gene: TRBV5-8; CDR3 length: 17; J gene: TRBJ2-4; clone size: NA; CDR3 protein: CASSRTGLADDKNIQYF; CDR3 DNA: TGTGCCAGCAGCAGGACGGGACTAGCGGACGACAAAAACATTCAGTACTTC
D gene: NA; V gene: TRBV7-2; CDR3 length: 14; J gene: TRBJ1-1; clone size: NA; CDR3 protein: CASSLRSGVRDIPF; CDR3 DNA: TGTGCCAGCAGCTTACGTAGTGGTGTCCGCGACATCCCTTTT
D gene: TRBD1; V gene: TRBV5-1; CDR3 length: 13; J gene: TRBJ2-7; clone size: NA; CDR3 protein: CASSRQGGDEQYF; CDR3 DNA: TGCGCCAGCAGCCGACAGGGCGGCGACGAGCAGTACTTC
D gene: NA; V gene: TRBV25-1; CDR3 length: 16; J gene: TRBJ1-2; clone size: NA; CDR3 protein: CASSEYGGSRSGGYTF; CDR3 DNA: TGTGCCAGCAGTGAATACGGCGGCAGCCGGAGCGGGGGCTACACCTTC
D gene: NA; V gene: TRBV7-9; CDR3 length: 15; J gene: TRBJ2-7; clone size: NA; CDR3 protein: CASNLGTAGSYEQYF; CDR3 DNA: TGTGCCAGCAACTTAGGCACGGCAGGCTCCTACGAGCAGTACTTC
D gene: TRBD1; V gene: TRBV12-3/TRBV12-4; CDR3 length: 12; J gene: TRBJ1-1; clone size: NA; CDR3 protein: CASRRTGTEAFF; CDR3 DNA: TGTGCCAGCAGAAGGACAGGCACTGAAGCTTTCTTT
D gene: TRBD1; V gene: TRBV7-2; CDR3 length: 16; J gene: TRBJ1-5; clone size: NA; CDR3 protein: CASSPEDRVGVQPQHF; CDR3 DNA: TGTGCCAGCAGCCCGGAGGACAGGGTCGGAGTTCAGCCCCAGCATTTT
D gene: NA; V gene: TRBV28; CDR3 length: 16; J gene: TRBJ2-4; clone size: once; CDR3 protein: CASSLPSVYTGNIQYF; CDR3 DNA: TGTGCCAGCAGTCTTCCCTCGGTCTACACGGGAAACATTCAGTACTTC
D gene: TRBD1; V gene: TRBV5-8; CDR3 length: 16; J gene: TRBJ1-2; clone size: NA; CDR3 protein: CASSHPGGQANYGYTF; CDR3 DNA: TGTGCCAGCAGCCACCCAGGGGGACAAGCTAACTATGGCTACACCTTC
D gene: TRBD1; V gene: TRBV7-9; CDR3 length: 14; J gene: TRBJ1-2; clone size: once; CDR3 protein: CASSKDRANYGYTF; CDR3 DNA: TGTGCCAGCAGCAAAGACAGGGCCAACTATGGCTACACCTTC
D gene: TRBD1; V gene: TRBV6-6; CDR3 length: 16; J gene: TRBJ1-4; clone size: NA; CDR3 protein: CASSPDRGKYNEKLFF; CDR3 DNA: TGTGCCAGCAGTCCGGACAGGGGGAAATATAATGAAAAACTGTTTTTT
D gene: TRBD1; V gene: TRBV2; CDR3 length: 13; J gene: TRBJ1-1; clone size: NA; CDR3 protein: CASRVTGSTEAFF; CDR3 DNA: TGTGCCAGCAGGGTGACAGGGTCCACTGAAGCTTTCTTT
D gene: NA; V gene: TRBV28; CDR3 length: 16; J gene: TRBJ1-5; clone size: NA; CDR3 protein: CASSLRGMNSNQPQHF; CDR3 DNA: TGTGCCAGCAGCTTGCGGGGAATGAATAGCAATCAGCCCCAGCATTTT
D gene: NA; V gene: TRBV29-1; CDR3 length: 12; J gene: TRBJ1-1; clone size: NA; CDR3 protein: CSVAQYRTEAFF; CDR3 DNA: TGCAGCGTTGCCCAATACAGGACTGAAGCTTTCTTT
D gene: NA; V gene: TRBV5-6; CDR3 length: 14; J gene: TRBJ1-2; clone size: NA; CDR3 protein: CASRPKGERRGYTF; CDR3 DNA: TGTGCCAGCAGGCCGAAGGGGGAGCGGCGAGGCTACACCTTC
D gene: NA; V gene: TRBV20-1; CDR3 length: 14; J gene: TRBJ2-1; clone size: NA; CDR3 protein: CSASGRGFHNEQFF; CDR3 DNA: TGCAGTGCTAGTGGGCGGGGTTTCCACAATGAGCAGTTCTTC
D gene: NA; V gene: TRBV6-1; CDR3 length: 16; J gene: TRBJ2-3; clone size: once; CDR3 protein: CASSEGRPGNTDTQYF; CDR3 DNA: TGTGCCAGCAGTGAAGGCAGGCCAGGCAACACAGATACGCAGTATTTT
D gene: NA; V gene: TRBV9; CDR3 length: 16; J gene: TRBJ1-1; clone size: NA; CDR3 protein: CASSPGRGPRNTEAFF; CDR3 DNA: TGTGCCAGCAGCCCAGGGAGGGGCCCGAGGAACACTGAAGCTTTCTTT
D gene: NA; V gene: TRBV28; CDR3 length: 14; J gene: TRBJ1-2; clone size: NA; CDR3 protein: CASKVPGLLGGYTF; CDR3 DNA: TGTGCCAGCAAGGTACCGGGACTACTGGGTGGCTACACCTTC
D gene: TRBD1; V gene: TRBV9; CDR3 length: 15; J gene: TRBJ1-5; clone size: NA; CDR3 protein: CASSEMDRLNQPQHF; CDR3 DNA: TGTGCCAGCAGCGAGATGGACAGGCTCAATCAGCCCCAGCATTTT
D gene: NA; V gene: TRBV6-5; CDR3 length: 15; J gene: TRBJ2-5; clone size: NA; CDR3 protein: CASSFRTSYQETQYF; CDR3 DNA: TGTGCCAGCAGTTTTAGGACATCCTACCAAGAGACCCAGTACTTC
D gene: TRBD1; V gene: TRBV5-4; CDR3 length: 14; J gene: TRBJ2-2; clone size: NA; CDR3 protein: CASSWDRARGELFF; CDR3 DNA: TGTGCCAGCAGCTGGGACAGGGCGCGCGGGGAGCTGTTTTTT
D gene: NA; V gene: TRBV5-8; CDR3 length: 15; J gene: TRBJ2-5; clone size: NA; CDR3 protein: CASSWVSRGSETQYF; CDR3 DNA: TGTGCCAGCAGCTGGGTCTCTAGGGGTTCGGAGACCCAGTACTTC
D gene: NA; V gene: TRBV5-6; CDR3 length: 13; J gene: TRBJ2-7; clone size: NA; CDR3 protein: CASSFNRDYEQYF; CDR3 DNA: TGTGCCAGCAGCTTCAACAGGGACTACGAGCAGTACTTC
D gene: NA; V gene: TRBV18; CDR3 length: 14; J gene: TRBJ2-7; clone size: NA; CDR3 protein: CASSPRTAEYEQYF; CDR3 DNA: TGTGCCAGCTCACCACGGACAGCAGAGTACGAGCAGTACTTC
D gene: TRBD2; V gene: TRBV28; CDR3 length: 13; J gene: TRBJ2-7; clone size: NA; CDR3 protein: CASSPRDYYEQYF; CDR3 DNA: TGTGCCAGCAGTCCCCGGGACTACTACGAGCAGTACTTC